Following are 4 T cell receptor beta chains from one sample sequenced in a study of cytomegalovirus exposure and HLA in healthy donors. Use of 60 Vbeta and 13 Jbeta primers characterized the PCR. The assay was immunoSEQ multiplex PCR, and TCRdb's table has in-frame clones only and misses some. This repertoire shows around 130,000 clones, 70% to 85% found once; its top ten account for roughly 5.2%. The source material was PBMCs. The receptors originated from a man younger than 30 in good health and CMV-seropositive.

The rearrangement uses TRBV6-6 and TRBJ1-5; D remains ambiguous. V dropped 6 bases and J dropped 3 bases, with 9 bases sitting between them. Per the germline V gene, CDR1 is MNHNY and CDR2 is SVGAGI (reference sequence). The CDR3 sequence is 13 residues long. DNA for the CDR3: TGTGCCAGCAGGAACTCCCCCAATCAGCCCCAGCATTTT. It is translated as CASRNSPNQPQHF.

CDR3 sequence (DNA): TGTGCCACCAGCAGGACAGGGAGTTTTTTCTTC. Encoded protein: CATSRTGSFFF. The chain is built from TRBV15 and TRBJ2-1, with 7 nucleotides matching TRBD1. CDR1 and CDR2 (germline): LNHNV, YYDKDF (reference sequence). Trimming removed 3 bases from V and 16 bases from J; junction bases left unmatched: 6. This CDR3 is 11 amino acids long. Supplemented by reference TRBV15 and TRBJ2-1, the full variable domain reads DAMVIQNPRYQVTQFGKPVTLSCSQTLNHNVMYWYQQKSSQAPKLLFHYYDKDFNNEADTPDNFQSRRPNTSFCFLDIRSPGLGDTAMYLCATSRTGSFFFGPGTRLTVL.

Concerning this clone: The junction shows a germline mismatch at one end, possibly a read error. The sample contains more than one DNA sequence encoding this CDR3. The chain is built from TRBV5-1 and TRBJ2-1; D remains unclear. The CDR3 length is 12 residues. CDR1 is SGHRS, CDR2 YFSETQ, per germline. CDR3 DNA: TGCGCCAGCAGCTTATCCTCCAATGAGCAGTTCTTC. As protein: CASSLSSNEQFF.

The chain carries TRBV11-3 and TRBJ2-2; possibly TRBD2 for D (5 bases). Trimming left V 0 bases short and J 0 bases short, with 11 bases between. This CDR3 region has 17 residues. CDR1 is SGHNT and CDR2 is YENEEA in the germline V gene. The CDR3 DNA sequence: TGTGCCAGCAGCTTAGATTCAGCGGCCGCGAACACCGGGGAGCTGTTTTTT. It yields the protein CASSLDSAAANTGELFF.